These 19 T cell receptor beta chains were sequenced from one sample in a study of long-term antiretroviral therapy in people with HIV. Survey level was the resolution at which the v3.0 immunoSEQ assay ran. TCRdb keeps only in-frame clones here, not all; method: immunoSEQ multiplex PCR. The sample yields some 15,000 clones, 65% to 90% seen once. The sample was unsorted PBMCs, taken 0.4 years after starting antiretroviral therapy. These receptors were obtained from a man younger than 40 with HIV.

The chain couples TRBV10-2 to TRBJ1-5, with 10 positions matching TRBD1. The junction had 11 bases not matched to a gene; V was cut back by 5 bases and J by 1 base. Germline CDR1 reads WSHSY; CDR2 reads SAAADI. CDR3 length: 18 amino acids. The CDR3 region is CASSRVGTGVPSNQPQHF. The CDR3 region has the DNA TGCGCCAGCAGTCGTGTTGGGACAGGGGTACCAAGCAATCAGCCCCAGCATTTT.

CDR3 nucleotides: TGTGCCAGCAGCCCGGGACAGGGGGCGGTGGAGCAGTTCTTC. It is translated as CASSPGQGAVEQFF. The V call is TRBV27, the J call TRBJ2-1; 12 nucleotides agree with TRBD1. The CDR3 is made up of 14 amino acids. Germline V gene sequence: CDR1 MNHEY, CDR2 SMNVEV (reference sequence). Unmatched junction bases numbered 7, after V lost 6 bases and J lost 10 bases.

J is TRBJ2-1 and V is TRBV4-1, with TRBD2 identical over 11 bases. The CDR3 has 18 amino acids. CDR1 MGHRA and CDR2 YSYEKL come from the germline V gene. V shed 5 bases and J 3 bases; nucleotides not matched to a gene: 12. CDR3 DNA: TGCGCCAGCAGCGGGAGGGGGACTAGCGGAGTCCTCTACAATGAGCAGTTCTTC. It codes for CASSGRGTSGVLYNEQFF.

CDR3 loop: CASSLPGAGGRPQHF. DNA of the CDR3: TGTGCCAGCAGTCTCCCTGGGGCAGGGGGTCGGCCCCAGCATTTT. This chain connects TRBV28 to TRBJ1-5; 7 bases agree with TRBD1. This CDR3 region has 15 residues. The V and J ends lost 5 bases and 9 bases, in that order; junction bases with no gene match: 13. The germline V gene has CDR1 MDHEN and CDR2 SYDVKM.

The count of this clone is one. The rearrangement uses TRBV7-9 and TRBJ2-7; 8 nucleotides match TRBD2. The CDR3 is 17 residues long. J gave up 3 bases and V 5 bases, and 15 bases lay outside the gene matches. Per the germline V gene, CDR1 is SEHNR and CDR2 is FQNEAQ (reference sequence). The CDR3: CASSPVGRDPLDYEQYF. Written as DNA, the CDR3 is TGTGCCAGCAGCCCCGTCGGGAGGGACCCCCTCGACTACGAGCAGTACTTC.

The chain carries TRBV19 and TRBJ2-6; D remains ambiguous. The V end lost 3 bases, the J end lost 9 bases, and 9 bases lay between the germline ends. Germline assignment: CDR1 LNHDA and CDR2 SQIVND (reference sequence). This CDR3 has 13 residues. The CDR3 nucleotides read TGTGCCAGTAGTATTAGCAACAACAACGTCCTGACTTTC. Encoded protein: CASSISNNNVLTF.

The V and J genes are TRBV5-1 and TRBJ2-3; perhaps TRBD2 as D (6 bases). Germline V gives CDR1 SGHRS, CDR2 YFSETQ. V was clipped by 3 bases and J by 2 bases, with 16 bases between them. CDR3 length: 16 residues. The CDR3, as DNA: TGCGCCAGCAGCTCTATACTGGGGGACTCCACAGATACGCAGTATTTT. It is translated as CASSSILGDSTDTQYF.

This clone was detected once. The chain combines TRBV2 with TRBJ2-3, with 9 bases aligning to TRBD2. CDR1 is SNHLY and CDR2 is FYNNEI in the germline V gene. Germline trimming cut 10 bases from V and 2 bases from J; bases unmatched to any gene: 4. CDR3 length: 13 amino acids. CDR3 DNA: TGTGCCACGTTAGCGGGGGCCACAGATACGCAGTATTTT. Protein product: CATLAGATDTQYF.

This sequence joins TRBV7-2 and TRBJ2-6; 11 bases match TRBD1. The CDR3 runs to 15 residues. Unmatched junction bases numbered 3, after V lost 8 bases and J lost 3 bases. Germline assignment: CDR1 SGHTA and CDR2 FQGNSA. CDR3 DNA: TGTGCCAGCGGGGGACAGGGGGGTGGGGCCAACGTCCTGACTTTC. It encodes CASGGQGGGANVLTF.

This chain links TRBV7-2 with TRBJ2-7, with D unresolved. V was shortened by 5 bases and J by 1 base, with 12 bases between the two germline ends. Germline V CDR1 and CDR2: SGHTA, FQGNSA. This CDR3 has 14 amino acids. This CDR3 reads CASSLPGQSYEQYF. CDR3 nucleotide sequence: TGTGCCAGCAGCCTCCCGGGCCAGTCCTACGAGCAGTACTTC.

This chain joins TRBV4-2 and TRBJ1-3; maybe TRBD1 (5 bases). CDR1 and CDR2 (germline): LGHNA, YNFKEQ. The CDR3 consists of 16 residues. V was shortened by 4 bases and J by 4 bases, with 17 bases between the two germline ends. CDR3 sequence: CASSRATAGTGNTIYF. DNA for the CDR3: TGTGCCAGCAGCCGAGCGACTGCTGGGACCGGAAACACCATATATTTT.

CDR3 region: CASSEVGGTYEQYF. The CDR3 DNA reads TGTGCCAGCAGTGAAGTTGGGGGTACCTACGAGCAGTACTTC. V and J are TRBV6-4 and TRBJ2-7; either TRBD1 or TRBD2 may supply D (5 bases each). CDR1 is MRHNA, CDR2 SNTAGT, per germline. The CDR3 is 14 amino acids. V lost 3 bases to trimming and J lost 2 bases, with 11 bases between them.

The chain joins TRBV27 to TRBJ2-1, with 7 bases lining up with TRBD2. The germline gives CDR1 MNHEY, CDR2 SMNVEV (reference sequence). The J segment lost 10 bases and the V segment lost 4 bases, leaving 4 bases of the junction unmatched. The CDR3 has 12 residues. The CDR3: CASSSRGLEQFF. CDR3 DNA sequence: TGTGCCAGCAGTTCCCGGGGACTAGAGCAGTTCTTC.

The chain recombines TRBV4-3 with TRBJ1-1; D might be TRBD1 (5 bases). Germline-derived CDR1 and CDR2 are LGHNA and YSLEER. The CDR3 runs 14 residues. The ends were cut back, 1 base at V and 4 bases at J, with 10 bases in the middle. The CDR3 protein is CASSQGPRGTEAFF. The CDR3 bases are TGCGCCAGCAGCCAAGGACCGAGGGGCACTGAAGCTTTCTTT.

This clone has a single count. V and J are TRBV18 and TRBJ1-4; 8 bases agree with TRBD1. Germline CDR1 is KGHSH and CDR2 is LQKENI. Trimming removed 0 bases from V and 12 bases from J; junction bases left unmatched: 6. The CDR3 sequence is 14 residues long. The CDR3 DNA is TGTGCCAGCTCACCACCCCCAGGGGGCGCCGAACTGTTTTTT. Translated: CASSPPPGGAELFF. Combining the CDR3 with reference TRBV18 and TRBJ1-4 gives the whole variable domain NAGVMQNPRHLVRRRGQEARLRCSPMKGHSHVYWYRQLPEEGLKFMVYLQKENIIDESGMPKERFSAEFPKEGPSILRIQQVVRGDSAAYFCASSPPPGGAELFFGSGTQLSVL.

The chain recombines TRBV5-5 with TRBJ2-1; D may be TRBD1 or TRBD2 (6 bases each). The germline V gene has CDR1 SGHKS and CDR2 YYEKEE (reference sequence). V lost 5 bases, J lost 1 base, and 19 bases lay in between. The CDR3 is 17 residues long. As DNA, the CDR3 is TGTGCCAGCAGTCGTTGGGGGGCGGCGAGTTCCTACAATGAGCAGTTCTTC. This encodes CASSRWGAASSYNEQFF.

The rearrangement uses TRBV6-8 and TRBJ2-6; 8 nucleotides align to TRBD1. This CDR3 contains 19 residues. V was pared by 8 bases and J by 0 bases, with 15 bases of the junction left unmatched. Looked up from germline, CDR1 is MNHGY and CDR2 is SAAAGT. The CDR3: CASATADRVASSGANVLTF. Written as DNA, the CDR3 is TGTGCCAGCGCAACGGCGGACAGGGTAGCTTCCTCTGGGGCCAACGTCCTGACTTTC.

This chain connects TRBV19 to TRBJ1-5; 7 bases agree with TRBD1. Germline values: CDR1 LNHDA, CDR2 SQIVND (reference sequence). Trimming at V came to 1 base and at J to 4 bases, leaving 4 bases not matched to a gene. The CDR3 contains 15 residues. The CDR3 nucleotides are TGTGCCAGTAGTATAGGACAGGGTAGAAATCAGCCCCAGCATTTT. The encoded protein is CASSIGQGRNQPQHF.

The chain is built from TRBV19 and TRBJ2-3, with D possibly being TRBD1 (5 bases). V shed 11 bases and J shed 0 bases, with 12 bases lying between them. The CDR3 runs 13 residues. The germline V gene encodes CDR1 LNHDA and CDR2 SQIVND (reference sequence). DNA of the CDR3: TGTGCCTCAGGGTGGGGAAGCACAGATACGCAGTATTTT. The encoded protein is CASGWGSTDTQYF.